This T cell receptor (beta chain) was profiled in a study of T cell responses to AZD1222 COVID-19 vaccine. Sequencing used immunoSEQ multiplex PCR; TCRdb keeps in-frame clones, though not all of them. The table shows 120,000 to 150,000 clones, with about nine tenths occurring only once. This clone was picked up a small number of times. CDR1 LNHNV and CDR2 YYDKDF come from the germline V gene (reference sequence). Trimming at V came to 4 bases and at J to 5 bases, leaving 6 bases not matched to a gene. The CDR3 contains 14 residues. The gene calls are TRBV15 and TRBJ2-5, with 8 positions matching TRBD2. The TCR sequence derives from an adult in good health. The starting material was peripheral blood, obtained on day 0 of MenACWY control vaccination. CDR3 DNA sequence: TGTGCCACCAGCACCCGGGGGGGGATGGAGACCCAGTACTTC. It yields the protein CATSTRGGMETQYF.